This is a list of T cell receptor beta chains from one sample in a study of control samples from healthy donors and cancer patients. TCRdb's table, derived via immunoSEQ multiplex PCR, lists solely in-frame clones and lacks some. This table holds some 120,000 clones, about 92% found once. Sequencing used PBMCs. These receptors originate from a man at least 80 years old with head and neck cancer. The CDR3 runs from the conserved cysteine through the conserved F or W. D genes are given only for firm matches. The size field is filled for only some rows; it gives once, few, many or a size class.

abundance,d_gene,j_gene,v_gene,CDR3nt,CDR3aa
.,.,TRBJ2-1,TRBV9,TGTGCCAGCAGCGGGACCAGGGGGGGGCCCTACAATGAGCAGTTCTTC,CASSGTRGGPYNEQFF
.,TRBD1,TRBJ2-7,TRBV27,TGTGCCAGCAGTTTCGCGAGGGGGCACTACGAGCAGTACTTC,CASSFARGHYEQYF
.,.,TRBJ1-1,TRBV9,TGTGCCAGCAGCCTCCGGGACAATACGAACACTGAAGCTTTCTTT,CASSLRDNTNTEAFF
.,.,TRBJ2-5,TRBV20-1,TGCAGTGCTAGTGAGGGTACGGAGACCCAGTACTTC,CSASEGTETQYF
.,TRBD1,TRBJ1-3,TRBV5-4,TGTGCCAGCAGCTACAGTACCGGGACAGGGACTGGAAACACCATATATTTT,CASSYSTGTGTGNTIYF
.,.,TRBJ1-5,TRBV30,TGTGCCTGGTCCGGGGGAACGGATCAGCCCCAGCATTTT,CAWSGGTDQPQHF
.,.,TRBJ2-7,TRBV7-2,TGTGCCAGCAGCTCCTCCGGCTCCTACGAGCAGTACTTC,CASSSSGSYEQYF
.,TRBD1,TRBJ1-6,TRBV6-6,TGTGCCAGCAGTTACTCGATACCGGGACAGGGCTCACCCCTCCACTTT,CASSYSIPGQGSPLHF
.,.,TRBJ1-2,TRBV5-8,TGTGCCAGCAGTTCAGCCCCAAGACAGCTACTTCCTAACTATGGCTACACCTTC,CASSSAPRQLLPNYGYTF
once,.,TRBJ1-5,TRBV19,TGTGCCAGTAGTATTGGGGGGGTTGGCAATCAGCCCCAGCATTTT,CASSIGGVGNQPQHF
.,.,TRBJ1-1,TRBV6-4,TGTGCCAGCAGTGCTTCCATGAACACTGAAGCTTTCTTT,CASSASMNTEAFF
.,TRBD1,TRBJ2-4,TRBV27,TGTGCCAGCAGCCAGGACAGGGGCGTTAACATTCAGTACTTC,CASSQDRGVNIQYF
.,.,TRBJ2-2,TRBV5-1,TGCGCCAGCAGCTTGGCTGGGGGCGCGGGCACCGGGGAGCTGTTTTTT,CASSLAGGAGTGELFF
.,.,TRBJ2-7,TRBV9,TGTGCCAGCAGCGTAGGGGGCGCCGCGGCCTACGAGCAGTACTTC,CASSVGGAAAYEQYF
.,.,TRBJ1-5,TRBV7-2,TGTGCCAGCAGCCCCCGCTCACGATCTCAGCCCCAGCATTTT,CASSPRSRSQPQHF
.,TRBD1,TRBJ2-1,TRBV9,TGTGCCAGCAGCGTAGCACAGGGGTCTAACAATGAGCAGTTCTTC,CASSVAQGSNNEQFF
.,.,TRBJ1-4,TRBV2,TGTGCCAGCAGTGACAGGGGAGATGGCGAAAAACTGTTTTTT,CASSDRGDGEKLFF
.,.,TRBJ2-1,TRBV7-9,TGTGCCAGCAGAGGGGGAGGACGTTACAATGAGCAGTTCTTC,CASRGGGRYNEQFF
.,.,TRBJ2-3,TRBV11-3,TGTGCCAGCAGCCCTGGGGCGGGTAGCACAGATACGCAGTATTTT,CASSPGAGSTDTQYF
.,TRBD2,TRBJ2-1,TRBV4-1,TGCGCCAGCAGCCAATCCCGCGGGAGAGGTAATGAGCAGTTCTTC,CASSQSRGRGNEQFF
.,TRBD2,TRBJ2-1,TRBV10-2,TGCGCCAGCCTCGGGACTAGCGGGGGGACTGCCCTAGTGGGTGAGCAGTTCTTC,CASLGTSGGTALVGEQFF
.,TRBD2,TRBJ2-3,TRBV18,TGTGCCAGCTCACGAAAGCGCCTAGCGGGTGGCACAGATACGCAGTATTTT,CASSRKRLAGGTDTQYF
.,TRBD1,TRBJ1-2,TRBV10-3,TGTGCCATCAGTGTGGTAGGGGGACAGGGGGATATGTTGGTTGGCTACACCTTC,CAISVVGGQGDMLVGYTF
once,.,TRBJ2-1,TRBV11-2,TGTGCCAGCAGCTTAGAACTACTCAATGAGCAGTTCTTC,CASSLELLNEQFF
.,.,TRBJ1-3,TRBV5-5,TGTGCCAGCAGCTTGAAAGGGGTTAACTCTGGAAACACCATATATTTT,CASSLKGVNSGNTIYF
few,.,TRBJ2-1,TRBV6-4,TGTGCCAGCAGTGACGATCAGACCACGGTGCCGAATAAGAGCAATGAGCAGTTCTTC,CASSDDQTTVPNKSNEQFF